The entry below gives a single TCR beta chain sequence along with its context. The table lists this clone with a count of one. Its binding antigen is unknown. Base qualities are not recorded, but no much larger clone differs from it by a single base. From its cysteine to its phenylalanine, the CDR3 spans 16 amino acids. Only CDR3 DNA remains: 48 bases, in frame from the first base. V ends up 5 bases short and J 4 bases short, with an unmatched junction base count of 9. From the germline V gene (reference sequence), CDR1 is GTSNPN and CDR2 is SVGIG. The sample originates from a study of blood T cell repertoires in COVID-19 (TCRdb year 2020). With regard to the full study: Collaborator samples came from the United States, Italy and Spain and covered acute and convalescent phases of COVID-19. HLA class I and class II types, where available, came from metadata supplied by the sample provider rather than from assay-based typing. The dataset comprised deeply sampled blood TCRbeta repertoires from subjects exposed to, actively infected with, or recovered from COVID-19. The material from the prospective study consisted of cDNA or gDNA derived from T cells, B-cell-depleted T cells, or PBMCs. Nearly every sample came with metadata listing a de-identified subject ID, COVID-19 status, age in years and sex. The repertoires were released in a freely available public database intended as a resource for research on the immune response to SARS-CoV-2. Samples came from the ongoing ImmuneRACE study (first 160 participants) plus 1,254 subjects from 6 global collaborators. Overall results and qualifications from the work: Clinical and demographic metadata were provided uncurated, with the amount varying by source and participant.

Participants in the prospective study were aged roughly 18 to 89 years, lived in over 20 United States geographic areas, and enrolled through a virtual design. Cohort assignment in the prospective study relied on participant-reported clinical history from a screening survey and a study questionnaire. Recovered participants in ImmuneRACE Cohort 3 were defined as having two consecutive negative NP/OP PCR tests, clearance from a healthcare professional, or resolution of symptoms. Mobile phlebotomists in the prospective study collected whole blood, serum and a nasopharyngeal or oropharyngeal swab from every participant. Additional blood draws and questionnaires over an approximately 2-month period could optionally be provided by prospective study participants. Prospective study blood samples were shipped either frozen or at room temperature before DNA extraction. TCRbeta CDR3 regions were amplified from genomic DNA by means of the immunoSEQ Assay, a bias-controlled multiplex PCR. As for the original processing: The number of nucleated cells in each sample was estimated from the amplification of reference gene primers within the assay. Sequence reads were collapsed and filtered to measure the absolute abundance of every unique TCRbeta CDR3 rearrangement. For each sample, productive Simpson clonality was calculated as the square root of Simpson's diversity index across productive rearrangements. TCRdb carries this immuneACCESS record with in-frame sequences only. Its versions omit some clonotypes, under half of them owing to an unresolved V gene in the studies checked, with the rest unexplained. V and J calls and clone size come straight from that table; D and trimming were deduced from the DNA. In all, the sample holds 100,000 or so clones, and just over 85% of those were seen once. The ten largest clonotypes hold 2% to 3% of the sample.

The sample comprised PBMCs or T cells enriched from blood (not recorded which). The source of this sequence is a woman aged 50 to 60 who had recovered from COVID-19. The chain couples TRBV30 to TRBJ2-3; TRBD2 aligns with 13 central bases. The DNA reads TGTGCCTGGGGTCTGGGACTAGCGGGGAGGTCAGATACGCAGTATTTT. Its translation is CAWGLGLAGRSDTQYF.